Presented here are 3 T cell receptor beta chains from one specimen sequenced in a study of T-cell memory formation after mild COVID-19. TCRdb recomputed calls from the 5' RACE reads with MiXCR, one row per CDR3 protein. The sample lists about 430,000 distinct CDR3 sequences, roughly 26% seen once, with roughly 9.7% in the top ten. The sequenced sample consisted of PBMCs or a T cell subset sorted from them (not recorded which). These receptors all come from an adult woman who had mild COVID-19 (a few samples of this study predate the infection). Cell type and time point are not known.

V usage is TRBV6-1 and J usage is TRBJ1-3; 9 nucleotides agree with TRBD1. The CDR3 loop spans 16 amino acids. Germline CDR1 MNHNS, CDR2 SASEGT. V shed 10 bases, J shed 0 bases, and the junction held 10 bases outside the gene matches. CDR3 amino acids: CATWDRATNSGNTIYF. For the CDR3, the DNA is TGTGCCACGTGGGACAGGGCGACAAACTCTGGAAACACCATATATTTT.

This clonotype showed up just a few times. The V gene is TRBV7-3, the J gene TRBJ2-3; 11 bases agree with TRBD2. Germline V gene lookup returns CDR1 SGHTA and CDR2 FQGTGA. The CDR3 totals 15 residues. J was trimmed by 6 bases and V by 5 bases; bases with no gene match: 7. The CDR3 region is CASSLAGGLLDTQYF. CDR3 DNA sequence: TGTGCCAGCAGCCTAGCGGGGGGCCTTTTGGATACGCAGTATTTT.

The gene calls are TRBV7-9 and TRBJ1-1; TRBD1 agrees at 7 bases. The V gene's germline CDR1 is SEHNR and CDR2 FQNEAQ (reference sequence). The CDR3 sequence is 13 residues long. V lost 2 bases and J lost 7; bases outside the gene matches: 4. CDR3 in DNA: TGTGCCAGCAGCTTATCAGGGGACAGTGAAGCTTTCTTT. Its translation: CASSLSGDSEAFF.